One and the same sample provided the 3 T cell receptor beta chains below, sequenced in a study of blood T cell repertoires in COVID-19. Clones were sequenced by immunoSEQ multiplex PCR, and TCRdb holds only the in-frame ones, with some missing. The sample lists some 300,000 clones; 88% were seen once. The sample was PBMCs or T cells enriched from blood (not recorded which). These receptors were taken from an older woman in a cohort exposed to, infected with or recovered from COVID-19 (not recorded which).

The chain carries TRBV28 and TRBJ2-7, with D hard to call. The CDR3 extends over 13 amino acids. Germline V gene lookup returns CDR1 MDHEN and CDR2 SYDVKM. V lost 5 bases, J lost 3 bases, and 11 bases lay in between. Written as DNA, the CDR3 is TGTGCCAGCAGTCCGACAAACTTCTACGAGCAGTACTTC. Translating gives CASSPTNFYEQYF. The full variable domain, in which reference TRBV28 and TRBJ2-7 provide the parts outside the CDR3, is DVKVTQSSRYLVKRTGEKVFLECVQDMDHENMFWYRQDPGLGLRLIYFSYDVKMKEKGDIPEGYSVSREKKERFSLILESASTNQTSMYLCASSPTNFYEQYFGPGTRLTVT.

The CDR3 sequence: CASTPDRAEANTEAFF. Written as DNA, the CDR3 is TGTGCCAGCACTCCGGACAGGGCCGAAGCGAACACTGAAGCTTTCTTT. The chain employs TRBV28 and TRBJ1-1; TRBD1 agrees at 8 bases. This CDR3 has 16 residues. Germline CDR1 reads MDHEN; CDR2 reads SYDVKM. With V trimmed by 7 bases and J by 1 base, 11 bases remained unmatched.

The chain employs TRBV30 and TRBJ1-4, with unresolved D. CDR3 length: 13 amino acids. Germline lookup yields CDR1 GTSNPN and CDR2 SVGIG (reference sequence). V lost 4 bases, J lost 10 bases, and 16 bases lay in between. The CDR3 here is CAWTNGVGGKLFF. The CDR3, as DNA: TGTGCCTGGACCAACGGGGTTGGTGGAAAACTGTTTTTT.